In its sample, the clone carrying this T cell receptor (beta chain) was seen a few times. The antigen remains unidentified. This sample is drawn from a study of CD8 T cells in ankylosing spondylitis. Quantitative molecular-barcoded 5'-RACE generated the TCR beta libraries. A single record per CDR3 protein comes from TCRdb applying MiXCR to the 5' RACE reads. The sample consists of hundreds of thousands of distinct CDR3 sequences, 10% to 15% of them appearing once. General observations from the study: Ankylosing spondylitis blood seemed to carry a telltale TCR beta motif made of several highly homologous variants. Reportedly, significant enrichment of disease-linked clones occurred in matched ankylosing spondylitis synovial fluid.

The CDR3 length is 14 residues. Per germline, CDR1 SEHNR and CDR2 FQNEAQ (reference sequence). V lost 3 bases to trimming and J lost 9 bases, with 15 bases between them. The V gene is TRBV7-9, the J gene TRBJ2-1; a weak D match, TRBD1 (6 bases). The sequence was obtained from a male donor with ankylosing spondylitis. The specimen was blood, either unsorted or a sorted T cell fraction (not recorded which). CDR3: CASSFSWGQGEQFF. CDR3 nucleotide sequence: TGTGCCAGCAGCTTCTCTTGGGGGCAGGGTGAGCAGTTCTTC.